This TCR beta chain was recovered during a study of blood T cells in healthy people across ages. Whole-study results and caveats: Older individuals had lower TCR beta diversity per million T cells (the decline was roughly linear).

At least 7 million PBMCs were isolated per sample. A second roughly 7 to 11 cycle PCR used barcoded and J-beta primers. A tag from a template-switch adaptor with 12 random nucleotides marked each cDNA molecule. Individual samples furnished no less than 2.5 million CDR3-containing paired-end reads apiece. A single record per CDR3 protein comes from TCRdb applying MiXCR to the 5' RACE reads. The data hold fewer than 900,000 distinct CDR3 sequences, with 30% to 45% observed a single time. This clonotype was picked up one time. What it binds is unknown. Trimming cost V 2 bases and J 4 bases, with 11 bases left between them. This CDR3 has 14 residues. Germline lookup yields CDR1 MDHEN and CDR2 SYDVKM.

The chain has TRBV28 and TRBJ2-5; tentatively, D is TRBD1 (6 bases). The sequence came from a young man in good health. Source material: blood. CDR3 coding DNA: TGTGCCAGCAGTTTACGGACAGTGAGAGAGACCCAGTACTTC. This codes for CASSLRTVRETQYF.